These 21 T cell receptor delta chains came from one sample sequenced in a study of gamma-delta T cells after stem cell transplantation. TCRdb ran CATT on the RT-PCR reads. Of around 2,000 delta-chain clones listed, approximately 1.2% are singletons. Sequenced sample: gamma-delta T cells. These TCRs come from a human donor. It is not recorded whose cells these are; they may come from a transplant donor.

This clone is judged large. The chain is built from TRDV2 and TRDJ1; D is uncertain. The CDR3 is 20 amino acids. V was cut by 3 bases and J by 0 bases, with 28 bases left in between. Germline CDR1 reads GEAIGNYY; CDR2 reads EKD. The CDR3 DNA sequence: TGTGCCTGTGACCCGATCAGGTCGTTCGAACCGAACCAATACACCGATAAACTCATCTTT. Its protein is CACDPIRSFEPNQYTDKLIF.

In this sample, this clone is medium-sized (0.01 to 0.1%). The gene calls are TRDV2 and TRDJ1; 8 bases agree with TRDD3. The CDR3 is made up of 22 amino acids. From germline, CDR1 is GEAIGNYY and CDR2 EKD. Trimming at V came to 1 base and at J to 1 base, leaving 25 bases not matched to a gene. The CDR3: CACDTVGSLVLGGGMGTDKLIF. Here the CDR3 DNA reads TGTGCCTGTGACACTGTGGGATCTTTGGTACTGGGGGGCGGGATGGGCACCGATAAACTCATCTTT.

In its sample, this clone was seen a few times. A far more abundant clone sits one base away, making this likely a read error. The chain employs TRDV2 and TRDJ3, with 7 bases aligning to TRDD3. This CDR3 comprises 20 residues. The V gene's germline CDR1 is GEAIGNYY and CDR2 EKD. The CDR3 loop is CACDPAGGSHSSWGTRQMFF. The CDR3 DNA reads as TGTGCCTGTGACCCTGCTGGGGGTTCTCATAGCTCCTGGGGCACCCGACAGATGTTTTTC.

This clone is classed as medium-sized. The rearrangement links TRDV2 to TRDJ1; TRDD3 agrees at 10 bases. With V trimmed by 0 bases and J by 7 bases, 13 bases remained unmatched. The CDR3 runs to 17 residues. CDR1 and CDR2 from the germline V gene are GEAIGNYY and EKD. This chain's CDR3 is CACDTVEGWGIHGKLIF. Here the CDR3 DNA reads TGTGCCTGTGACACCGTGGAGGGATGGGGGATACACGGTAAACTCATCTTT.

There are a few counts of this clone. One base away lies a much larger clone, so this may be a sequencing read error. The J gene is TRDJ3, the V gene TRDV3; TRDD3 agrees at 7 bases. Unmatched junction bases numbered 19, after V lost 4 bases and J lost 1 base. Germline assignment: CDR1 TVYSNPD and CDR2 GDNSRS (reference sequence). The CDR3 is 20 residues long. The CDR3: CACDTRDLGVASWDTRQMFF. The CDR3 bases are TGTGCCTGTGACACGAGGGATCTGGGGGTCGCATCCTGGGACACCCGACAGATGTTTTTC. Using reference TRDV3 and TRDJ3 for the parts outside the CDR3, the full variable domain is CDKVTQSSPDQTVASGSEVVLLCTYDTVYSNPDLFWYRIRPDYSFQFVFYGDNSRSEGADFTQGRFSVKHILTQKAFHLVISPVRTEDSATYYCACDTRDLGVASWDTRQMFFGTGIKLFVEP.

Concerning this clone: Only one base separates this from a far larger clonotype, so it likely reflects a read error. Other DNA sequences in this specimen translate into the identical CDR3. The chain couples TRDV2 to TRDJ3; D is possibly TRDD2 (5 bases). Trimming took 0 bases from V and 0 from J, leaving 32 bases between them. From germline, CDR1 is GEAIGNYY and CDR2 EKD. The CDR3 extends over 25 amino acids. The CDR3 nucleotides read TGTGCCTGTGACACCCCTCCGACCCCCTACGTTTCGGGAGCTAATGCCTCCTGGGACACCCGACAGATGTTTTTC. Encoded protein: CACDTPPTPYVSGANASWDTRQMFF.

As regards this clone: This clone may be a read error of a much larger clone one base away. V gene TRDV2 combines with J gene TRDJ3; 8 bases fit TRDD3. The trim removed 0 bases at V and 0 bases at J, leaving 9 bases unmatched. The V gene's germline CDR1 is GEAIGNYY and CDR2 EKD. This CDR3 spans 20 amino acids. The CDR3 spells CACDTVLGGTRSWDTRQMFF. As DNA, the CDR3 is TGTGCCTGTGACACCGTACTGGGGGGTACGCGCTCCTGGGACACCCGACAGATGTTTTTC.

To note about this clone: Other DNA sequences in this sample translate to the same CDR3. V usage is TRDV2 and J usage is TRDJ1; TRDD3 matches at 13 bases. CDR1 and CDR2 from the germline V gene are GEAIGNYY and EKD. This CDR3 contains 15 residues. V lost 3 bases and J lost 3; bases outside the gene matches: 3. CDR3 sequence (DNA): TGTGCCTGTGACCGACTGGGGGATACGGCCGATAAACTCATCTTT. Its translation is CACDRLGDTADKLIF.

This clone was picked up a small number of times. Since a far larger clone is one base different, this is likely a read error. Other nucleotide sequences in the sample specify the same CDR3. CDR3 loop: CACENLLGDTSSWDTRQMFF. As DNA, the CDR3 is TGTGCCTGCGAAAATCTACTGGGGGATACCAGCTCCTGGGACACCCGACAGATGTTTTTC. The J gene is TRDJ3, the V gene TRDV2; 12 nucleotides agree with TRDD3. Germline trimming cut 7 bases from V and 0 bases from J; bases unmatched to any gene: 12. The CDR3 is 20 residues long. Germline lookup yields CDR1 GEAIGNYY and CDR2 EKD.

This clone ranks as medium-sized. The chain is built from TRDV2 and TRDJ1; a possible D gene is TRDD3 (6 bases). Germline CDR1 reads GEAIGNYY; CDR2 reads EKD. CDR3 length: 16 amino acids. Trimming shortened V by 0 bases and J by 0 bases, and 13 bases separated the two germline ends. CDR3 bases: TGTGCCTGTGACACCGTCTGGGGACCCTACACCGATAAACTCATCTTT. Translating gives CACDTVWGPYTDKLIF.

V gene TRDV2 combines with J gene TRDJ1, with a weak D call TRDD3 (9 bases). This CDR3 comprises 17 residues. V was trimmed by 6 bases and J by 0 bases, leaving 22 bases between them. CDR1 GEAIGNYY and CDR2 EKD come from the germline V gene. In nucleotides, the CDR3 is TGTGCCTGTTACTTCCTACTGGGGGAACCGTACACCGATAAACTCATCTTT. Translated: CACYFLLGEPYTDKLIF.

This clone has a handful of counts. CDR3 sequence reads: CACDTVRSGGYTATDKLIF. DNA of the CDR3: TGTGCCTGTGACACCGTCCGGTCTGGGGGATATACCGCGACCGATAAACTCATCTTT. The chain uses TRDV2 and TRDJ1, with TRDD3 identical over 10 bases. This CDR3 is built from 19 residues. Per the germline V gene, CDR1 is GEAIGNYY and CDR2 is EKD. J lost 2 bases, V lost 0 bases, and 14 bases had no gene match.

This sequence joins TRDV2 and TRDJ1; TRDD3 matches 13 bases. The CDR3 runs to 19 residues. Per the germline V gene, CDR1 is GEAIGNYY and CDR2 is EKD. J was trimmed by 0 bases and V by 2 bases; bases with no gene match: 11. The CDR3 DNA follows: TGTGCCTGTGACAGTTTACTGGGGGATACGAAGGGCCACACCGATAAACTCATCTTT. Amino acid sequence: CACDSLLGDTKGHTDKLIF.

This clone is medium-sized in the sample. The rearrangement joins TRDV2 to TRDJ1; 9 nucleotides line up with TRDD3. CDR3 length: 19 residues. J gave up 0 bases and V 0 bases, and 13 bases lay outside the gene matches. The germline V gene encodes CDR1 GEAIGNYY and CDR2 EKD. The CDR3 DNA reads TGTGCCTGTGACACCGGGTACTGGGGGAACCCTGGGGACACCGATAAACTCATCTTT. Its translation: CACDTGYWGNPGDTDKLIF.

Worth noting for this clone: A single base is all that separates this from a far larger clone, so a read error is likely. This sequence joins TRDV2 and TRDJ3; 11 nucleotides line up with TRDD3. Germline lookup yields CDR1 GEAIGNYY and CDR2 EKD. CDR3 length equals 22 residues. The J segment lost 0 bases and the V segment lost 0 bases, leaving 12 bases of the junction unmatched. The CDR3 DNA sequence: TGTGCCTGTGACACCGGGTTCCTGGGGGATACTGGCGACTCCTGGGACACCCGACAGATGTTTTTC. This translates into CACDTGFLGDTGDSWDTRQMFF.

Only a few counts were recorded for this clone. Since a far larger clone is one base different, this is likely a read error. Other DNA sequences in the sample encode the same CDR3. The rearrangement joins TRDV2 to TRDJ1, with 13 positions matching TRDD3. The CDR3 is made up of 18 amino acids. Germline assignment: CDR1 GEAIGNYY and CDR2 EKD. CDR3 in amino acids: CACDPVLGDTQYTDKLIF. CDR3 bases: TGTGCTTGTGACCCCGTACTGGGGGATACGCAGTACACCGATAAACTCATCTTT.

As regards this clone: The amino acid sequence in TCRdb belongs to a much larger clone and departs from this DNA's translation at residue 5, likely a sequencing read error; the sequence shown is translated from the DNA. V usage is TRDV2 and J usage is TRDJ1; 8 nucleotides align to TRDD3. The CDR3 is made up of 19 amino acids. Germline V CDR1 and CDR2: GEAIGNYY, EKD. The J segment lost 0 bases and the V segment lost 3 bases, leaving 17 bases of the junction unmatched. The CDR3 region is CACDSISATGGNNTDKLIF. CDR3 nucleotide sequence: TGTGCCTGTGACTCAATCTCAGCTACTGGGGGTAACAACACCGATAAACTCATCTTT.

Concerning this clone itself: This may come from a read error, since a much larger clone is one base off. This chain joins TRDV2 and TRDJ1, with 8 bases lining up with TRDD3. Germline V CDR1 and CDR2: GEAIGNYY, EKD. Unmatched junction bases numbered 18, after V lost 0 bases and J lost 1 base. CDR3 length: 20 residues. The CDR3 loop reads CACDTAPTGGRDRCTDKLIF. The DNA for the CDR3 is TGTGCCTGTGACACCGCCCCCACTGGGGGTCGGGACCGGTGCACCGATAAACTCATCTTT.

This clone has only a few counts. This chain uses TRDV2 with TRDJ1, with 7 bases identical to TRDD3. This CDR3 spans 16 amino acids. With V trimmed by 3 bases and J by 1 base, 10 bases remained unmatched. Germline CDR1 and CDR2: GEAIGNYY and EKD. CDR3 coding DNA: TGTGCCTGTGACTCCTTGCTGGGGGTCCTCACCGATAAACTCATCTTT. Its translation: CACDSLLGVLTDKLIF.

This clone showed up just once. V and J are TRDV2 and TRDJ1; D is perhaps TRDD3 (5 bases). The CDR3 runs 12 residues. The V gene lost 9 bases and the J gene lost 7 bases, with 17 bases spanning the gap. CDR1 GEAIGNYY and CDR2 EKD come from the germline V gene. The CDR3 reads CATVGENFKLIF. CDR3 sequence (DNA): TGTGCCACCGTAGGGGAGAACTTTAAACTCATCTTT.

With regard to this clone: Only one base separates this from a far larger clonotype, so it likely reflects a read error. The sample holds other DNA sequences that translate to the same CDR3. The gene calls are TRDV2 and TRDJ1; TRDD3 matches at 9 bases. The CDR3 contains 18 residues. Germline assignment: CDR1 GEAIGNYY and CDR2 EKD. The CDR3 region has the DNA TGTGCCTGCGACAATATACTGGGGGACCCGAAGTACACCGATAAACTCATCTTT. Its protein product is CACDNILGDPKYTDKLIF.